A single sample gave rise to the 6 T cell receptor beta chains below, sequenced in a study of cytomegalovirus exposure and HLA in healthy donors. 13 Jbeta primers and 60 Vbeta primers were used for the PCR. Libraries were prepared by immunoSEQ multiplex PCR; TCRdb keeps only in-frame clonotypes and omits some of them. The table lists 120,000 or so clones, approximately 84% of them singletons, with more than 0.2% in the top ten. The specimen was PBMCs. Source of these receptors: a man aged 45-65 years in good health and CMV-seronegative.

This clone is a singleton in its sample. V usage is TRBV19 and J usage is TRBJ1-2; the D is unclear. Germline loops: CDR1 LNHDA, CDR2 SQIVND (reference sequence). V lost 3 bases, J lost 0 bases, and 11 bases lay in between. This CDR3 contains 15 residues. The CDR3 DNA is TGTGCCAGTAGTATTCCAGGTTTAGCTAACTATGGCTACACCTTC. It translates to CASSIPGLANYGYTF.

The chain uses TRBV6-5 and TRBJ1-2, with D unresolved. Germline V gene data show CDR1 as MNHEY and CDR2 as SVGAGI. The CDR3 consists of 14 residues. V dropped 7 bases and J dropped 7 bases, with 19 bases sitting between them. CDR3 protein: CASTPTLVNSGYTF. CDR3 DNA: TGTGCCAGCACCCCAACCCTCGTGAACAGTGGCTACACCTTC.

V usage is TRBV30 and J usage is TRBJ2-5; 13 nucleotides line up with TRBD2. Germline V CDR1 and CDR2: GTSNPN, SVGIG (reference sequence). This CDR3 contains 15 residues. J gave up 5 bases and V 1 base, and 4 bases lay outside the gene matches. Here the CDR3 DNA reads TGTGCCTGGAGTGAACTAGCGGGGGGGTGGGAGACCCAGTACTTC. It encodes CAWSELAGGWETQYF.

The chain joins TRBV10-3 to TRBJ1-1; D remains unclear. This CDR3 spans 13 amino acids. Germline-derived CDR1 and CDR2 are ENHRY and SYGVKD. V was clipped by 2 bases and J by 12 bases, with 16 bases between them. CDR3 coding DNA: TGTGCCATCAGTGAGACAGTGTCTTCAGAAACTTTCTTT. The encoded protein is CAISETVSSETFF.

The chain links TRBV10-3 to TRBJ1-1; 9 bases are shared with TRBD1. V lost 6 bases and J lost 4; bases outside the gene matches: 3. Germline CDR1 reads ENHRY; CDR2 reads SYGVKD. CDR3 length: 13 residues. The CDR3 is CAIRAQGATEAFF. CDR3 in DNA: TGTGCCATCAGGGCACAGGGGGCCACTGAAGCTTTCTTT.

The sample holds a few counts of this clone. The chain uses TRBV5-8 and TRBJ1-1; D is unclear. V lost 1 base to trimming and J lost 0 bases, with 4 bases between them. This CDR3 has 13 residues. CDR1 is SGHTS and CDR2 is YDEGEE in the germline V gene. The CDR3 is CASSLQMNTEAFF. The CDR3 DNA follows: TGTGCCAGCAGCTTGCAGATGAACACTGAAGCTTTCTTT. The variable domain in full, with the rest retrieved from reference TRBV5-8 and TRBJ1-1, is EAGVTQSPTHLIKTRGQQATLRCSPISGHTSVYWYQQALGLGLQFLLWYDEGEERNRGNFPPRFSGRQFPNYSSELNVNALELEDSALYLCASSLQMNTEAFFGQGTRLTVV.